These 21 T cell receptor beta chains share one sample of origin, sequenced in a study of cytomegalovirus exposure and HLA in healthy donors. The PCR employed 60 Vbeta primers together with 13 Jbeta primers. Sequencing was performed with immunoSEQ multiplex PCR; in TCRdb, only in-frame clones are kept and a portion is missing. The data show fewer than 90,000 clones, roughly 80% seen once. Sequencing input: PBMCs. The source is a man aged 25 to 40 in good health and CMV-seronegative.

The CDR3 DNA reads TGTGCCAGCAGCTTCCCGCTGGACAGAATGAACACTGAAGCTTTCTTT. Translating it yields CASSFPLDRMNTEAFF. The chain recombines TRBV7-9 with TRBJ1-1; D perhaps matches TRBD1 (6 bases). Germline V gene sequence: CDR1 SEHNR, CDR2 FQNEAQ (reference sequence). The CDR3 length is 16 residues. The V and J ends lost 3 bases and 0 bases respectively, with 14 bases between them.

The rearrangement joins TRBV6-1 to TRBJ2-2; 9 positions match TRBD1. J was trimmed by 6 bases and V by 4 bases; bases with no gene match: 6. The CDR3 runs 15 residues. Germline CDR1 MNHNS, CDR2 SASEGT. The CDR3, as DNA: TGTGCCAGCAGTGGACGACAGGGGGTGCCCGGGGAGCTGTTTTTT. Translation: CASSGRQGVPGELFF.

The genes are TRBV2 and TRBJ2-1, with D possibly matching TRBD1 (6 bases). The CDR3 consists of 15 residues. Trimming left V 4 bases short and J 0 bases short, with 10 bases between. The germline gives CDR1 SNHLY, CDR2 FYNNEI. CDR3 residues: CASSAGQSSYNEQFF. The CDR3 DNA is TGTGCCAGCAGTGCCGGACAGAGCTCCTACAATGAGCAGTTCTTC.

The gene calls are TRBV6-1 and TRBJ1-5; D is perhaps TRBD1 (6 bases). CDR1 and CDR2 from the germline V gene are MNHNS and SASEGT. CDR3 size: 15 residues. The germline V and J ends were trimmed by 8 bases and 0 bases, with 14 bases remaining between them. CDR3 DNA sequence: TGTGCCAGCTCTCAGGACAGACATAGCAATCAGCCCCAGCATTTT. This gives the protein CASSQDRHSNQPQHF.

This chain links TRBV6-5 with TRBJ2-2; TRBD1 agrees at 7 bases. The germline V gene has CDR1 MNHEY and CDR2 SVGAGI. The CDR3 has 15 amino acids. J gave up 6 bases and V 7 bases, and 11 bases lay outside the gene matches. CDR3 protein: CASTRDSVHAGELFF. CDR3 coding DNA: TGTGCCAGCACCCGGGACAGCGTACACGCCGGGGAGCTGTTTTTT.

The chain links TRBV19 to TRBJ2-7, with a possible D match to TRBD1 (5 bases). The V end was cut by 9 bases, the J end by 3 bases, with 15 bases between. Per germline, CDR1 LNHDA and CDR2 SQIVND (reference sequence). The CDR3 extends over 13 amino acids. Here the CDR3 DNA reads TGTGCCAGCGGAAGATCAGGGATCTACGAGCAGTACTTC. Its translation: CASGRSGIYEQYF.

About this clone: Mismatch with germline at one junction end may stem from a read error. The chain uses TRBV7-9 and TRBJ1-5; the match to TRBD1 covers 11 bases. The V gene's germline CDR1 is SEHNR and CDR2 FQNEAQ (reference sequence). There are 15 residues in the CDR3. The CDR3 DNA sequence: TGTTCCAGCAGCAGAGGACAGGGGGCTAATCAGCCCCAGCATTTT. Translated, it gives CSSSRGQGANQPQHF.

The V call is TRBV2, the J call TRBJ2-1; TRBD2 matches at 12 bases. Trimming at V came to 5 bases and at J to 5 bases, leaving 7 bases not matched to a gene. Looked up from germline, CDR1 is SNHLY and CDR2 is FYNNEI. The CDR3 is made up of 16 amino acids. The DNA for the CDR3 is TGTGCCAGCAGTCCACCTAGCGGGGGGGCGAACAATGAGCAGTTCTTC. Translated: CASSPPSGGANNEQFF.

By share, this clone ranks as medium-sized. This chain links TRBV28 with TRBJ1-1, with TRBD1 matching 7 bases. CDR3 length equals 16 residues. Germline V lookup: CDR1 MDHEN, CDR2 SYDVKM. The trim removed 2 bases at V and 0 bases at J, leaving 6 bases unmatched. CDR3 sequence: CASSLNTGQMNTEAFF. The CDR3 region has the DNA TGTGCCAGCAGTTTAAATACGGGACAGATGAACACTGAAGCTTTCTTT.

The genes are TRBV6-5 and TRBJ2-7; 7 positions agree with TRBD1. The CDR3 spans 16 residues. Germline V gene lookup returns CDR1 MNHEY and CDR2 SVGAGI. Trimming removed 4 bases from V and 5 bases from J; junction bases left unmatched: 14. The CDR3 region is CASSSSGTVLVHEQYF. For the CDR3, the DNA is TGTGCCAGCAGTTCCTCCGGGACAGTCTTAGTCCACGAGCAGTACTTC.

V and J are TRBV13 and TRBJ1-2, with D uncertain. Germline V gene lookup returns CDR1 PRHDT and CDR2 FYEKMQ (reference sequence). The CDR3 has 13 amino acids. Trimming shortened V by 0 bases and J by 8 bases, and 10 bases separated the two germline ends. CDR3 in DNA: TGTGCCAGCAGCTTAGGCGCGAGGTTGGGCTACACCTTC. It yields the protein CASSLGARLGYTF.

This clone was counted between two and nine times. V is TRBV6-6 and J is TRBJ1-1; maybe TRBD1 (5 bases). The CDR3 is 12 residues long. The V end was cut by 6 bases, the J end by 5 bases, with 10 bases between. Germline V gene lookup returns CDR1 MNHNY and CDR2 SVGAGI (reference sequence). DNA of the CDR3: TGTGCCAGCAGCCGGGGGTGGACTGAAGCTTTCTTT. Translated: CASSRGWTEAFF.

The CDR3 sequence is CASSIPVYRGNQPQHF. In nucleotides, the CDR3 is TGTGCCAGCAGCATCCCCGTATACAGGGGCAATCAGCCCCAGCATTTT. This rearrangement joins TRBV21-1 to TRBJ1-5; TRBD1 is the table's D call and was not checked against the DNA. TRBV21-1 is a documented pseudogene. CDR3 size: 16 residues.

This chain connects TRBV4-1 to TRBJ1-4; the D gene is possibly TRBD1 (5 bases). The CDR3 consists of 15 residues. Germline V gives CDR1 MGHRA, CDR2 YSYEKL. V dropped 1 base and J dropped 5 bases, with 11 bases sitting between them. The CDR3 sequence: CASSQVKAGNEKLFF. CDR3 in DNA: TGCGCCAGCAGCCAAGTCAAGGCAGGGAATGAAAAACTGTTTTTT.

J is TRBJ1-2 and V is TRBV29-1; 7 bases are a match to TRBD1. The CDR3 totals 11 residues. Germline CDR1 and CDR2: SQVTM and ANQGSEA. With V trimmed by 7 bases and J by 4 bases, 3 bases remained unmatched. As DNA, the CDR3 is TGCAGCGCGGGACAGACCTATGGCTACACCTTC. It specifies CSAGQTYGYTF.

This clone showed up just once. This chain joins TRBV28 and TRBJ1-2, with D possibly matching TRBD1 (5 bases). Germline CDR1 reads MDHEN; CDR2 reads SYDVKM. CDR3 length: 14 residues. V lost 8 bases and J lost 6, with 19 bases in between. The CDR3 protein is CASGRHQGSHGYTF. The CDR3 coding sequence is TGTGCCAGCGGCAGACATCAGGGTTCACATGGCTACACCTTC.

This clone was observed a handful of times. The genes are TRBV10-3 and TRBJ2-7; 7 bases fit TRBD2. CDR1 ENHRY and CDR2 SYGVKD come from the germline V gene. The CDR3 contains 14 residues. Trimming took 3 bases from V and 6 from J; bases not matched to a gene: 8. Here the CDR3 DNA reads TGTGCCATCAGTGACCCCATAGGGAGGGGCGAGCAGTACTTC. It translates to CAISDPIGRGEQYF.

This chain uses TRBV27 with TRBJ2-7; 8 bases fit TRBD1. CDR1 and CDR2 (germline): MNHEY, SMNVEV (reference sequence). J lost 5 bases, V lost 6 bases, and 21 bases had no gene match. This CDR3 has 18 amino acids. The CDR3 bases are TGTGCCAGCAGCCCCCGTTTGTTGACAGGGGCGACCTTAGACGAGCAGTACTTC. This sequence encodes CASSPRLLTGATLDEQYF.

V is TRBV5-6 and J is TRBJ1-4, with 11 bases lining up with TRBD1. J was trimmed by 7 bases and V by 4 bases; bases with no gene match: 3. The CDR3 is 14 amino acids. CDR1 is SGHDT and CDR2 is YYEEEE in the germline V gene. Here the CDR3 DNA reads TGTGCCAGCAGCGGGACAGGGGGAGGTGAAAAACTGTTTTTT. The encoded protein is CASSGTGGGEKLFF.

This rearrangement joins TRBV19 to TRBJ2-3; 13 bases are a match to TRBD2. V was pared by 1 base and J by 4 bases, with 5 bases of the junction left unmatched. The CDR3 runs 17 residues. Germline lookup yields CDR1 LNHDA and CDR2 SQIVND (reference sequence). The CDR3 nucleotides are TGTGCCAGTAGTATAGGCGGACTAGCGGGAGACTCAGATACGCAGTATTTT. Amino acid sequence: CASSIGGLAGDSDTQYF.

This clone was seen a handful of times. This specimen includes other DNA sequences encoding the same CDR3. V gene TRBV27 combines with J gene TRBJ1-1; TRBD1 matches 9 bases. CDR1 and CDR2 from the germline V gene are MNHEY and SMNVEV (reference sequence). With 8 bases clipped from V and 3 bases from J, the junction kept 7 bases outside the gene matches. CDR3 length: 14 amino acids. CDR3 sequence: CASARTGEDTEAFF. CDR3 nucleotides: TGTGCCAGCGCCAGGACAGGGGAGGACACTGAAGCTTTCTTT.